This is a list of T cell receptor beta chains from one sample in a study of blood T cells in healthy people across ages. TCRdb used MiXCR to reprocess the 5' RACE reads, holding one entry per CDR3 protein. This table holds under 2 million distinct CDR3 sequences, 34% found once. The source material was blood. These receptors all come from a woman aged 25-40 years in good health. Both conserved end residues are part of each CDR3. D genes are given only for firm matches. The size of a clone is reported for some rows only, either as once, few or many, or as a class for expanded clones.

V gene,D gene,clone size,J gene,CDR3 protein,CDR3 DNA
TRBV25-1,TRBD1,NA,TRBJ1-2,CASSESGTELDYGYTF,TGTGCCAGCAGTGAATCGGGGACAGAACTAGACTATGGCTACACCTTC
TRBV20-1,TRBD1,many,TRBJ2-7,CSAPRQGTYEQYF,TGCAGTGCTCCTAGACAGGGAACCTACGAGCAGTACTTC
TRBV5-4,NA,NA,TRBJ2-7,CASSFGNLPYEQYF,TGTGCCAGCAGCTTTGGCAATCTTCCCTACGAGCAGTACTTC
TRBV27,NA,NA,TRBJ1-2,CASSSGSGNYGYTF,TGTGCCAGCAGTTCAGGGTCTGGGAATTATGGCTACACCTTC
TRBV3-1,TRBD2,many,TRBJ2-7,CASSPAPGTSGGPFYEQYF,TGTGCCAGCAGCCCAGCACCCGGGACTAGCGGGGGACCCTTCTACGAGCAGTACTTC
TRBV20-1,NA,NA,TRBJ2-7,CSADDSAYEQYF,TGCAGTGCCGACGACTCCGCCTACGAGCAGTACTTC
TRBV2,NA,few,TRBJ2-7,CASSWRGHEQYF,TGTGCCAGCTCGTGGAGGGGGCACGAGCAGTACTTC
TRBV20-1,NA,NA,TRBJ2-7,CSATDLDPSSYEQYF,TGCAGTGCTACCGACTTGGACCCGAGCTCCTACGAGCAGTACTTC
TRBV28,NA,NA,TRBJ2-3,CASSPPGAGRTDTQYF,TGTGCCAGCAGCCCTCCCGGGGCGGGCCGCACAGATACGCAGTATTTT
TRBV4-2,TRBD2,NA,TRBJ2-7,CASSQLVAGGYEQYF,TGTGCCAGCAGCCAACTAGTAGCGGGAGGGTACGAGCAGTACTTC
TRBV13,TRBD2,many,TRBJ2-7,CASSPYSGANEQYF,TGTGCCAGCAGCCCGTATAGCGGGGCAAACGAGCAGTACTTC
TRBV28,TRBD1,few,TRBJ1-2,CASSSVDRGRVGYTF,TGTGCCAGCAGTTCCGTAGACAGGGGGCGAGTTGGCTACACCTTC
TRBV3-1,TRBD2,few,TRBJ2-6,CASSRMSGLAGGSGANVLTF,TGTGCCAGCAGCCGGATGTCGGGACTAGCGGGAGGCTCCGGGGCCAACGTCCTGACTTTC
TRBV20-1,NA,NA,TRBJ2-1,CSATPRGGSYNEQFF,TGCAGTGCCACGCCCAGGGGAGGGTCCTACAATGAGCAGTTCTTC
TRBV20-1,NA,few,TRBJ1-2,CSARDRYRGSGYGYTF,TGCAGTGCTAGAGACAGATACCGGGGGTCCGGCTATGGCTACACCTTC
TRBV6-6,NA,NA,TRBJ1-1,CASSGGGNQAFF,TGTGCCAGCAGTGGGGGAGGCAACCAAGCTTTCTTT
TRBV7-3,NA,few,TRBJ2-1,CASSPRIAANNEQFF,TGTGCCAGCAGCCCCCGGATAGCGGCTAACAATGAGCAGTTCTTC
TRBV24-1,NA,NA,TRBJ2-3,CATSAKDYLLSTDTQYF,TGTGCCACCAGTGCCAAGGACTACCTCCTGAGCACAGATACGCAGTATTTT
TRBV13,NA,once,TRBJ2-3,CASRGADNTDTQYF,TGTGCCAGCAGGGGGGCAGACAACACAGATACGCAGTATTTT
TRBV7-9,NA,few,TRBJ1-4,CASSPTPINSREKLFF,TGTGCCAGCAGCCCCACACCCATCAATTCGAGGGAAAAACTGTTTTTT
TRBV7-3,NA,NA,TRBJ2-2,CASSPQGRNTGELFF,TGTGCCAGCAGCCCCCAAGGCCGAAACACCGGGGAGCTGTTTTTT
TRBV27,TRBD1,NA,TRBJ1-6,CASSIITGGNSPLHF,TGTGCCAGCAGTATTATTACAGGGGGGAATTCACCCCTCCACTTT
TRBV5-1,NA,NA,TRBJ2-4,CASSYEGHIQYF,TGCGCCAGCAGCTATGAGGGGCACATTCAGTACTTC
TRBV10-1,NA,NA,TRBJ2-2,CASCAVPGELFF,TGCGCCAGCTGTGCTGTTCCCGGGGAGCTGTTTTTT
TRBV4-1,NA,NA,TRBJ1-1,CASSQEVSENTEAFF,TGCGCCAGCAGCCAAGAAGTGTCGGAGAACACTGAAGCTTTCTTT
TRBV2,NA,few,TRBJ2-5,CASGVDQETQYF,TGTGCCAGCGGTGTGGACCAAGAGACCCAGTACTTC